These 3 T cell receptor beta chains were all obtained from the same sample, sequenced in a study of control samples from healthy donors and cancer patients. The method was immunoSEQ multiplex PCR; TCRdb's version includes in-frame clones alone and lacks a portion of them. The repertoire includes around 200,000 clones, 91% of them detected once, and approximately 1.5% sits in the top ten. The sequencing sample was made of blood. The source of these receptors is a woman under 40 in good health.

This clone was observed a single time. The CDR3 DNA sequence: TGCAGCGATTGGGACAGGGGTAACTATGGCTACACCTTC. Translation gives CSDWDRGNYGYTF. The chain recombines TRBV29-1 with TRBJ1-2; 10 bases align to TRBD1. The junction had 3 bases not matched to a gene; V was cut back by 7 bases and J by 1 base. The CDR3 has 13 amino acids. The germline V gene encodes CDR1 SQVTM and CDR2 ANQGSEA.

The chain recombines TRBV5-5 with TRBJ2-2; D is uncertain. The V gene's germline CDR1 is SGHKS and CDR2 YYEKEE (reference sequence). The V end lost 0 bases, the J end lost 4 bases, and 10 bases lay between the germline ends. This CDR3 contains 15 residues. CDR3 nucleotides: TGTGCCAGCAGCTTGGCCGGGTCTACCACCGGGGAGCTGTTTTTT. Amino acids: CASSLAGSTTGELFF.

The chain links TRBV6-4 to TRBJ1-2, with TRBD1 matching 9 bases. The germline CDR1 and CDR2 sequences are MRHNA and SNTAGT. This CDR3 contains 13 residues. J gave up 2 bases and V 7 bases, and 2 bases lay outside the gene matches. The CDR3 DNA sequence: TGTGCCAGCACGACAGGGGGGAACTATGGCTACACCTTC. As protein: CASTTGGNYGYTF.